The present T cell receptor (beta chain) was sequenced within a study of yellow fever vaccine responses in identical twins. Study-wide points: Twins' vaccine T cell response reportedly gave the appearance of partial convergence and partial personalization.

TCRdb reprocessed the RT-PCR reads via MiXCR and lists one record per CDR3 protein. The data hold about 11,000 distinct CDR3 sequences, with approximately 80% observed a single time. Note on this clonotype: Its antigen is not known.

Between the trimmed V and J ends, which lost 7 bases and 6 bases, there was a span of 16 bases. The CDR3 has 14 amino acids. Germline CDR1 reads MNHNS; CDR2 reads SASEGT. This chain links TRBV6-1 with TRBJ2-1; possible D gene TRBD1, 6 bases. This TCR derives from a woman between 18 and 29 years old who received the yellow fever vaccine. The specimen was T cells from blood (PBMCs), unsorted or a sorted subset (not recorded which), collected before or after yellow fever vaccination (not recorded which). The CDR3 coding sequence is TGTGCCAGCATTCCCTTAAGGACAGTCAATGAGCAGTTCTTC. This sequence encodes CASIPLRTVNEQFF.